This TCR beta chain was sequenced in a study of cytomegalovirus exposure and HLA in healthy donors. CDR1 and CDR2 (germline): SGHTA, FQGNSA. The CDR3 contains 14 residues. Trimming at V came to 4 bases and at J to 5 bases, leaving 4 bases not matched to a gene. PCR employed 60 Vbeta and 13 Jbeta primers. Sequencing was performed with immunoSEQ multiplex PCR; in TCRdb, only in-frame clones are kept and a portion is missing. The table lists some 120,000 clones, over 60% of them singletons. The receptor comes from a man aged 18 to 35 in good health and CMV-seronegative. The sequenced material came from PBMCs. The rearrangement joins TRBV7-2 to TRBJ2-1; TRBD2 matches 8 bases. CDR3 sequence (DNA): TGTGCCAGCAGCTACCGGACTAGCCACAATGAGCAGTTCTTC. It encodes CASSYRTSHNEQFF.